One and the same sample provided the 30 T cell receptor beta chains below, sequenced in a study of cytomegalovirus exposure and HLA in healthy donors. Data came from immunoSEQ multiplex PCR; TCRdb stores just in-frame clones and leaves some out. The profile shows more than 250,000 clones, 75% to 90% of them singletons. Input material: PBMCs. Receptors were obtained from a woman aged 18-29 years in good health and CMV-seronegative.

The gene calls are TRBV30 and TRBJ2-1; D is ambiguous. The CDR3 is 12 residues long. The V gene lost 1 base and the J gene lost 8 bases, with 9 bases spanning the gap. Germline lookup yields CDR1 GTSNPN and CDR2 SVGIG (reference sequence). The CDR3 sequence: CAWSGGWDEQFF. The DNA for the CDR3 is TGTGCCTGGAGTGGCGGTTGGGATGAGCAGTTCTTC.

The chain's CDR3 is CASSGSGGPYTGELFF. The DNA of the CDR3 is TGTGCCAGCAGCGGCTCAGGGGGCCCCTACACCGGGGAGCTGTTTTTT. J is TRBJ2-2 and V is TRBV7-2, with 8 nucleotides matching TRBD1. The germline gives CDR1 SGHTA, CDR2 FQGNSA. The CDR3 runs to 16 residues. After removal of 5 bases from V and 3 bases from J, the junction contained 8 bases not matched to a gene.

The rearrangement links TRBV18 to TRBJ2-7; possible D gene TRBD2, 6 bases. Germline loops: CDR1 KGHSH, CDR2 LQKENI. V lost 6 bases, J lost 4 bases, and 16 bases lay in between. The CDR3 loop spans 14 amino acids. The CDR3 DNA reads TGTGCCAGCTCCCAGATAGCGGACGATTACGAGCAGTACTTC. This sequence encodes CASSQIADDYEQYF.

The chain links TRBV6-1 to TRBJ2-7; 8 bases agree with TRBD2. The junction had 13 bases not matched to a gene; V was cut back by 4 bases and J by 5 bases. This CDR3 spans 16 amino acids. CDR1 MNHNS and CDR2 SASEGT come from the germline V gene. The CDR3 coding sequence is TGTGCCAGCAGTGGCCTTCCGGGACTAGGGTTCGACGAGCAGTACTTC. Translation: CASSGLPGLGFDEQYF.

This chain connects TRBV5-4 to TRBJ1-2, with TRBD1 identical over 9 bases. Germline values: CDR1 SGHNT, CDR2 YYREEE (reference sequence). The CDR3 contains 14 residues. V gave up 0 bases and J gave up 5 bases; unmatched junction bases: 2. The CDR3: CASSLGQGEYGYTF. CDR3 sequence (DNA): TGTGCCAGCAGCTTGGGACAGGGGGAATATGGCTACACCTTC.

This chain uses TRBV2 with TRBJ2-5, with 8 bases matching TRBD1. CDR3 size: 13 residues. The V and J ends lost 6 bases and 5 bases, in that order; junction bases with no gene match: 5. Germline V gives CDR1 SNHLY, CDR2 FYNNEI. CDR3 nucleotide sequence: TGTGCCAGCAGCCCCAGGGGGCAGGAGACCCAGTACTTC. This codes for CASSPRGQETQYF.

This chain links TRBV25-1 with TRBJ2-7, with 7 bases matching TRBD2. There are 14 residues in the CDR3. Germline-derived CDR1 and CDR2 are MGHDK and SYGVNS. Losses at the gene ends were 3 bases for V and 2 bases for J; bases not matched to a gene: 4. The DNA of the CDR3 is TGTGCCAGCAGTGATGGGGAGGGTACCTACGAGCAGTACTTC. Amino acid sequence: CASSDGEGTYEQYF.

This chain joins TRBV18 and TRBJ1-4; 8 positions agree with TRBD1. The length of the CDR3 is 15 residues. CDR1 KGHSH and CDR2 LQKENI come from the germline V gene. Trimming took 6 bases from V and 7 from J; bases not matched to a gene: 10. The CDR3: CASSLGQGWGEKLFF. DNA for the CDR3: TGTGCCAGCTCGCTCGGACAGGGCTGGGGTGAAAAACTGTTTTTT.

This clone was counted a single time. This chain links TRBV25-1 with TRBJ1-4; D ambiguous. The CDR3 has 15 residues. The V end lost 1 base, the J end lost 5 bases, and 11 bases lay between the germline ends. CDR1 and CDR2 (germline): MGHDK, SYGVNS. In DNA form, the CDR3 reads TGTGCCAGCAGTGAATCTCGGGGTTTGAATGAAAAACTGTTTTTT. Protein: CASSESRGLNEKLFF.

The chain uses TRBV5-1 and TRBJ1-3; D possibly corresponds to TRBD1 (5 bases). This CDR3 contains 16 residues. V was shortened by 0 bases and J by 4 bases, with 14 bases between the two germline ends. Germline V CDR1 and CDR2: SGHRS, YFSETQ. CDR3 protein: CASSLEVAGEGNTIYF. CDR3 bases: TGCGCCAGCAGCTTGGAGGTTGCGGGGGAAGGAAACACCATATATTTT.

V gene TRBV5-4 combines with J gene TRBJ1-1; D not resolved. There are 13 residues in the CDR3. From germline, CDR1 is SGHNT and CDR2 YYREEE (reference sequence). V was clipped by 4 bases and J by 4 bases, with 11 bases between them. In nucleotides, the CDR3 is TGTGCCAGCAGCCCGGACTTGGGCACTGAAGCTTTCTTT. This gives the protein CASSPDLGTEAFF.

The chain has TRBV19 and TRBJ1-2, with 7 bases lining up with TRBD1. The CDR3 length is 14 residues. Germline values: CDR1 LNHDA, CDR2 SQIVND (reference sequence). V was clipped by 4 bases and J by 0 bases; unmatched bases: 2. The CDR3, as DNA: TGTGCCAGTAGTACCGGGACAGCTAACTATGGCTACACCTTC. This gives the protein CASSTGTANYGYTF.

J is TRBJ1-2 and V is TRBV19; TRBD1 matches at 8 bases. This CDR3 region has 15 residues. The J segment lost 2 bases and the V segment lost 4 bases, leaving 6 bases of the junction unmatched. Germline V gives CDR1 LNHDA, CDR2 SQIVND (reference sequence). The CDR3 region has the DNA TGTGCCAGTAGTAAGGGCACAGGGGGGAACTATGGCTACACCTTC. This translates into CASSKGTGGNYGYTF.

This clone was counted a single time. J is TRBJ2-1 and V is TRBV5-4, with 10 positions matching TRBD2. V shed 0 bases and J 8 bases; nucleotides not matched to a gene: 8. CDR1 and CDR2 (germline): SGHNT, YYREEE (reference sequence). The CDR3 runs to 16 residues. The CDR3 loop reads CASSLVSAGGPDEQFF. DNA for the CDR3: TGTGCCAGCAGCTTGGTATCAGCGGGAGGGCCGGATGAGCAGTTCTTC.

The chain is built from TRBV28 and TRBJ2-7; possibly TRBD2 for D (6 bases). V was shortened by 5 bases and J by 3 bases, with 17 bases between the two germline ends. Germline values: CDR1 MDHEN, CDR2 SYDVKM. There are 15 residues in the CDR3. This CDR3 is CASSPGLYADYEQYF. CDR3 nucleotide sequence: TGTGCCAGCAGTCCGGGACTCTATGCCGACTACGAGCAGTACTTC.

V is TRBV28 and J is TRBJ1-1; TRBD1 matches 8 bases. Germline CDR1 MDHEN, CDR2 SYDVKM. Trimming cost V 7 bases and J 4 bases; bases outside gene matches: 8. The CDR3 contains 14 residues. CDR3 in amino acids: CASTPWDRTTEAFF. The DNA for the CDR3 is TGTGCCAGCACCCCATGGGACAGGACCACTGAAGCTTTCTTT.

The chain carries TRBV19 and TRBJ2-6, with no clear D. Per the germline V gene, CDR1 is LNHDA and CDR2 is SQIVND (reference sequence). V shed 7 bases and J shed 2 bases, with 6 bases lying between them. The CDR3 has 13 amino acids. The CDR3 region has the DNA TGTGCCAGTATTCGTACTGGGGCCAACGTCCTGACTTTC. Protein product: CASIRTGANVLTF.

The chain joins TRBV5-1 to TRBJ2-7, with a possible D match to TRBD1 (5 bases). Germline V gene lookup returns CDR1 SGHRS and CDR2 YFSETQ. The length of the CDR3 is 18 residues. Trimming took 0 bases from V and 1 from J, leaving 20 bases between them. The CDR3: CASSLGGNGRGASYEQYF. In DNA form, the CDR3 reads TGCGCCAGCAGCTTGGGGGGCAACGGTAGGGGTGCGTCCTACGAGCAGTACTTC.

This clone was detected only once. This chain uses TRBV7-9 with TRBJ1-2; D unresolved. In germline, CDR1 is SEHNR, CDR2 FQNEAQ (reference sequence). This CDR3 has 14 amino acids. The V and J ends lost 2 bases and 8 bases respectively, with 15 bases between them. CDR3 DNA: TGTGCCAGCAGCTTACGCGGTACGGGGAGCGGCTACACCTTC. Translated: CASSLRGTGSGYTF.

The chain combines TRBV4-3 with TRBJ2-7; a weak D match, TRBD1 (5 bases). Germline lookup yields CDR1 LGHNA and CDR2 YSLEER. This CDR3 region has 15 residues. V was clipped by 5 bases and J by 5 bases, with 19 bases between them. CDR3 bases: TGCGCCAGCAGCTTTCGCGGCAGGGCCCGAGACGAGCAGTACTTC. As protein: CASSFRGRARDEQYF.

This chain links TRBV7-2 with TRBJ2-7; 10 nucleotides line up with TRBD2. In germline, CDR1 is SGHTA, CDR2 FQGNSA. J lost 6 bases, V lost 5 bases, and 7 bases had no gene match. There are 14 residues in the CDR3. The CDR3 nucleotides read TGTGCCAGCAGCCCACTAGCGGGAATGTTCGAGCAGTACTTC. It codes for CASSPLAGMFEQYF.

The chain combines TRBV25-1 with TRBJ1-1; D is unresolved. This CDR3 contains 14 residues. Trimming removed 1 base at V and 1 base at J, with 7 bases between. The V gene's germline CDR1 is MGHDK and CDR2 SYGVNS. The CDR3 DNA reads TGTGCCAGCAGTGAATTAAGAGGGAACACTGAAGCTTTCTTT. It specifies CASSELRGNTEAFF.

This sequence joins TRBV9 and TRBJ2-3, with TRBD2 identical over 8 bases. CDR3 length equals 16 residues. Germline CDR1 is SGDLS and CDR2 is YYNGEE. J gave up 6 bases and V 4 bases, and 13 bases lay outside the gene matches. The CDR3 nucleotides are TGTGCCAGCAGCCCTTGGGTGGCGGGAGGTAGCGATACGCAGTATTTT. This encodes CASSPWVAGGSDTQYF.

J is TRBJ1-2 and V is TRBV5-4, with TRBD1 matching over 7 bases. The V gene's germline CDR1 is SGHNT and CDR2 YYREEE (reference sequence). The CDR3 is 13 residues long. The V segment lost 2 bases and the J segment 6 bases; nucleotides outside the gene matches: 4. CDR3 loop: CASSLAGTDGYTF. The CDR3 nucleotides are TGTGCCAGCAGCTTAGCCGGGACAGATGGCTACACCTTC.

The genes are TRBV5-6 and TRBJ2-7, with TRBD2 matching over 8 bases. After removal of 2 bases from V and 0 bases from J, the junction contained 13 bases not matched to a gene. This CDR3 has 18 residues. CDR1 and CDR2 (germline): SGHDT, YYEEEE. The CDR3 DNA sequence: TGTGCCAGCAGCTTCGGCAGGGACGGGAGGGGGAGCTCCTACGAGCAGTACTTC. Protein sequence: CASSFGRDGRGSSYEQYF.

The V call is TRBV11-1, the J call TRBJ2-7, with 7 bases that match TRBD2. Germline assignment: CDR1 SGHAT and CDR2 FQDESV (reference sequence). The CDR3 contains 17 residues. J lost 3 bases, V lost 4 bases, and 15 bases had no gene match. Here the CDR3 DNA reads TGTGCCAGCAGCTACCCTCGGGGGGAAAACGCTGACTACGAGCAGTACTTC. This translates into CASSYPRGENADYEQYF.

This chain joins TRBV6-5 and TRBJ2-7; D remains ambiguous. The V end lost 5 bases, the J end lost 0 bases, and 8 bases lay between the germline ends. The CDR3 runs 13 residues. Germline CDR1 and CDR2: MNHEY and SVGAGI. CDR3 bases: TGTGCCAGCAGTACTATAAACTCCTACGAGCAGTACTTC. This translates into CASSTINSYEQYF.

CDR3: CASSQFLAGDGELFF. In DNA form, the CDR3 reads TGCGCCAGCAGCCAATTCTTGGCGGGTGACGGGGAGCTGTTTTTT. The chain couples TRBV4-1 to TRBJ2-2, with D tentatively TRBD2 (5 bases). Trimming removed 2 bases from V and 7 bases from J, with 14 bases in between. From germline, CDR1 is MGHRA and CDR2 YSYEKL. This CDR3 has 15 amino acids.

A word on this clone: Other DNA variants within this sample encode the same CDR3. This chain links TRBV5-1 with TRBJ2-7; 12 bases are shared with TRBD2. CDR1 is SGHRS, CDR2 YFSETQ, per germline. The V segment lost 4 bases and the J segment 0 bases; nucleotides outside the gene matches: 5. This CDR3 is built from 16 residues. CDR3: CASSPRTSGASYEQYF. DNA of the CDR3: TGCGCCAGCAGCCCCCGGACTAGCGGGGCCTCCTACGAGCAGTACTTC.

The V gene is TRBV29-1, the J gene TRBJ2-1, with D possibly being TRBD1 (5 bases). Germline lookup yields CDR1 SQVTM and CDR2 ANQGSEA. The germline V and J ends were trimmed by 1 base and 3 bases, with 10 bases remaining between them. CDR3 length: 14 residues. The CDR3 DNA reads TGCAGCGTTGAAGCGGACAATATCTACAATGAGCAGTTCTTC. Translated, it gives CSVEADNIYNEQFF.